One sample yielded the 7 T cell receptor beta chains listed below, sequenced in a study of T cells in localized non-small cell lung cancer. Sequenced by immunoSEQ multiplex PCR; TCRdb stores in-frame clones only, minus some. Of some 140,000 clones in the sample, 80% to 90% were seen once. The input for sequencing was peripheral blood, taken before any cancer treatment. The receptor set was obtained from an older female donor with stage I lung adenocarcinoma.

The CDR3 region is CASSAGTSGFNEQFF. In DNA, the CDR3 is TGTGCCAGCAGTGCCGGGACTAGCGGGTTTAATGAGCAGTTCTTC. The genes are TRBV6-6 and TRBJ2-1; 12 bases line up with TRBD2. The CDR3 has 15 amino acids. V shed 5 bases, J shed 7 bases, and the junction held 6 bases outside the gene matches. Germline V gives CDR1 MNHNY, CDR2 SVGAGI (reference sequence).

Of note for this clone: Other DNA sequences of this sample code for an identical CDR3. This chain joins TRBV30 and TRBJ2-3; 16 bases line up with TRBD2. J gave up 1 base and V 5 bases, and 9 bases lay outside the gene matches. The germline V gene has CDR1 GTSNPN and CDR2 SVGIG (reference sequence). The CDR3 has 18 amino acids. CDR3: CAWGRGLAGGRGTDTQYF. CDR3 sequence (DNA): TGTGCCTGGGGTCGGGGACTAGCGGGAGGGAGGGGCACAGATACGCAGTATTTT.

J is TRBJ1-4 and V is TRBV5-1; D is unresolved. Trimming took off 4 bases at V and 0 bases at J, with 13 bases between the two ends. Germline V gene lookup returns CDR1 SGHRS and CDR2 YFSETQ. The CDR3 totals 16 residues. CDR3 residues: CASSPGSRTTNEKLFF. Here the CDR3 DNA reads TGCGCCAGCAGCCCCGGCAGCAGAACAACTAATGAAAAACTGTTTTTT.

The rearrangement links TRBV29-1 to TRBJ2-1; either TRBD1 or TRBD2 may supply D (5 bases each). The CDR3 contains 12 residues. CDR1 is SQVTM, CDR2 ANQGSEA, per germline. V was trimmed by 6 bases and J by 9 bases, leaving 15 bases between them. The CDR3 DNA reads TGCAGCGTGCCCCGGGGCCGCGGTGAGCAGTTCTTC. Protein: CSVPRGRGEQFF.

The CDR3 sequence is CASSAPGGSRTTDTQYF. The CDR3 DNA sequence: TGTGCCAGCAGCGCCCCCGGTGGCAGCCGTACTACAGATACGCAGTATTTT. This sequence joins TRBV25-1 and TRBJ2-3; D unclear. CDR1 is MGHDK, CDR2 SYGVNS, per germline. The CDR3 has 17 residues. Between the trimmed V and J ends, which lost 6 bases and 3 bases, there was a span of 22 bases. The entire variable domain, with the rest obtained from reference TRBV25-1 and TRBJ2-3, is as follows: EADIYQTPRYLVIGTGKKITLECSQTMGHDKMYWYQQDPGMELHLIHYSYGVNSTEKGDLSSESTVSRIRTEHFPLTLESARPSHTSQYLCASSAPGGSRTTDTQYFGPGTRLTVL.

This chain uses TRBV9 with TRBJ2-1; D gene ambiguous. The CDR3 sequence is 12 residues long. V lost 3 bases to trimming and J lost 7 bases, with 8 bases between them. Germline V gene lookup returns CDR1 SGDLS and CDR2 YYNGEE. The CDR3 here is CASSAWGNEQFF. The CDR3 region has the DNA TGTGCCAGCAGCGCCTGGGGAAATGAGCAGTTCTTC. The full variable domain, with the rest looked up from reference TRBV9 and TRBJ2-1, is DSGVTQTPKHLITATGQRVTLRCSPRSGDLSVYWYQQSLDQGLQFLIQYYNGEERAKGNILERFSAQQFPDLHSELNLSSLELGDSALYFCASSAWGNEQFFGPGTRLTVL.

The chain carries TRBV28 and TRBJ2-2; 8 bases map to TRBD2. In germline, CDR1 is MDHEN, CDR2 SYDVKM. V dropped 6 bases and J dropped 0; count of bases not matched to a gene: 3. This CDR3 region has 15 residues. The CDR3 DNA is TGTGCCAGCAGCGTAGCGGGAACGAACACCGGGGAGCTGTTTTTT. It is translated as CASSVAGTNTGELFF.